The 18 T cell receptor beta chains given below trace back to one sample, sequenced in a study of T cell changes during pregnancy in multiple sclerosis. Sequenced by immunoSEQ multiplex PCR; TCRdb stores in-frame clones only, minus some. The repertoire has some 46,000 clones, more than 85% of them found once; the top ten carry 0.39%. This specimen was CD4+ T cells from peripheral blood mononuclear cells, taken after pregnancy. Source of these receptors: a female donor with multiple sclerosis, enrolled in a pregnancy study.

The rearrangement uses TRBV29-1 and TRBJ2-6; possibly TRBD2 for D (5 bases). Germline V CDR1 and CDR2: SQVTM, ANQGSEA. The length of the CDR3 is 14 residues. V was pared by 6 bases and J by 2 bases, with 11 bases between. CDR3 in DNA: TGCAGCGTCGGTGAGAGGGCTGGGGCCAACGTCCTGACTTTC. It is translated as CSVGERAGANVLTF.

Worth noting for this clone: Other DNA variants within this sample encode the same CDR3. The V call is TRBV5-1, the J call TRBJ2-3; 7 bases fit TRBD2. The CDR3 runs to 16 residues. In germline, CDR1 is SGHRS, CDR2 YFSETQ. V gave up 4 bases and J gave up 0 bases; unmatched junction bases: 8. The CDR3 loop reads CASSPTSVTSTDTQYF. CDR3 nucleotides: TGCGCCAGCAGCCCAACTAGCGTGACTAGCACAGATACGCAGTATTTT.

The CDR3 region has the DNA TGTGCCATCAGTCTCCGGGACAGCTCCTACGAGCAGTACTTC. This translates into CAISLRDSSYEQYF. V is TRBV10-3 and J is TRBJ2-7, with TRBD1 matching 7 bases. The ends lost 5 bases at V and 0 bases at J; junction bases unmatched: 4. This CDR3 is built from 14 residues. CDR1 and CDR2 from the germline V gene are ENHRY and SYGVKD.

The J gene is TRBJ2-3, the V gene TRBV6-5, with D possibly being TRBD2 (5 bases). The germline CDR1 and CDR2 sequences are MNHEY and SVGAGI. V shed 4 bases and J shed 2 bases, with 10 bases lying between them. This CDR3 comprises 14 residues. CDR3 sequence reads: CASSLLGLTDTQYF. CDR3 bases: TGTGCCAGCAGTTTGCTCGGACTCACAGATACGCAGTATTTT.

This rearrangement joins TRBV11-2 to TRBJ2-7, with TRBD2 matching 11 bases. Per germline, CDR1 SGHAT and CDR2 FQNNGV. The CDR3 totals 14 residues. With V trimmed by 4 bases and J by 3 bases, 2 bases remained unmatched. In nucleotides, the CDR3 is TGTGCCAGCAGCTCACTAGCGGGAGTCTACGAGCAGTACTTC. Amino acids: CASSSLAGVYEQYF.

The rearrangement uses TRBV28 and TRBJ1-1; tentative D call: TRBD1 (6 bases). CDR3 length: 13 residues. V shed 6 bases and J shed 6 bases, with 14 bases lying between them. Germline CDR1 is MDHEN and CDR2 is SYDVKM. CDR3 protein: CASSIRGRAEAFF. The CDR3 DNA sequence: TGTGCCAGCAGCATCAGGGGTAGGGCTGAAGCTTTCTTT. Filled out from reference TRBV28 and TRBJ1-1, the complete variable domain reads DVKVTQSSRYLVKRTGEKVFLECVQDMDHENMFWYRQDPGLGLRLIYFSYDVKMKEKGDIPEGYSVSREKKERFSLILESASTNQTSMYLCASSIRGRAEAFFGQGTRLTVV.

The chain is built from TRBV5-1 and TRBJ1-5; a weak D match, TRBD1 (5 bases). This CDR3 contains 14 residues. Trimming shortened V by 2 bases and J by 1 base, and 7 bases separated the two germline ends. Germline lookup yields CDR1 SGHRS and CDR2 YFSETQ. DNA of the CDR3: TGCGCCAGCAGCTTCGGGGGAAGCAATCAGCCCCAGCATTTT. This encodes CASSFGGSNQPQHF. Variable domain in full (rest from reference TRBV5-1 and TRBJ1-5): KAGVTQTPRYLIKTRGQQVTLSCSPISGHRSVSWYQQTPGQGLQFLFEYFSETQRNKGNFPGRFSGRQFSNSRSEMNVSTLELGDSALYLCASSFGGSNQPQHFGDGTRLSIL.

This sequence joins TRBV6-5 and TRBJ2-1; the match to TRBD1 covers 10 bases. The V segment lost 5 bases and the J segment 12 bases; nucleotides outside the gene matches: 7. Germline V CDR1 and CDR2: MNHEY, SVGAGI. The CDR3 spans 13 residues. CDR3 sequence reads: CASSPSDRGTQFF. The CDR3 coding sequence is TGTGCCAGCAGTCCCTCGGACAGGGGGACGCAGTTCTTC.

The gene calls are TRBV6-5 and TRBJ2-5; 8 positions match TRBD1. The CDR3 has 16 residues. J gave up 7 bases and V 2 bases, and 12 bases lay outside the gene matches. Per the germline V gene, CDR1 is MNHEY and CDR2 is SVGAGI. The CDR3 loop is CASSYTLDRAAVTQYF. The CDR3 DNA follows: TGTGCCAGCAGTTACACGCTGGACAGGGCAGCCGTGACCCAGTACTTC.

The chain links TRBV19 to TRBJ1-4; a possible D gene is TRBD1 (6 bases). In germline, CDR1 is LNHDA, CDR2 SQIVND (reference sequence). V was shortened by 5 bases and J by 7 bases, with 14 bases between the two germline ends. The CDR3 totals 14 residues. The DNA of the CDR3 is TGTGCCAGTAGTCCCCTTGGACAGAGTGAAAAACTGTTTTTT. Protein product: CASSPLGQSEKLFF.

The rearrangement joins TRBV15 to TRBJ2-1; D perhaps matches TRBD2 (6 bases). The CDR3 sequence is 15 residues long. CDR1 LNHNV and CDR2 YYDKDF come from the germline V gene (reference sequence). V was clipped by 4 bases and J by 4 bases, with 14 bases between them. The CDR3 coding sequence is TGTGCCACCAGCACGCGGGATTACCTTTACAATGAGCAGTTCTTC. Amino acids: CATSTRDYLYNEQFF.

V is TRBV10-3 and J is TRBJ1-4; D gene unclear. The V end lost 10 bases, the J end lost 3 bases, and 18 bases lay between the germline ends. This CDR3 is built from 15 residues. Germline values: CDR1 ENHRY, CDR2 SYGVKD. The CDR3 loop is CATSAQAGSNEKLFF. As DNA, the CDR3 is TGTGCCACTTCGGCTCAGGCGGGGTCTAATGAAAAACTGTTTTTT.

The chain uses TRBV14 and TRBJ2-7, with 7 positions matching TRBD2. This CDR3 is 14 amino acids long. Unmatched junction bases numbered 8, after V lost 6 bases and J lost 3 bases. Germline V lookup: CDR1 SGHDN, CDR2 FVKESK. CDR3 DNA sequence: TGTGCCAGCAGTACCGGACTAGTTTACTACGAGCAGTACTTC. It is translated as CASSTGLVYYEQYF.

This chain uses TRBV7-8 with TRBJ2-7; TRBD1 agrees at 9 bases. Germline CDR1 reads SGHVS; CDR2 reads FQNEAQ. CDR3 length equals 14 residues. V lost 4 bases to trimming and J lost 5 bases; unmatched junction nucleotides: 6. The CDR3 spells CASSYRDRVHEQYF. CDR3 sequence (DNA): TGTGCCAGCAGCTACCGGGACAGGGTCCACGAGCAGTACTTC.

The gene calls are TRBV18 and TRBJ2-1; 8 nucleotides line up with TRBD2. J was trimmed by 9 bases and V by 0 bases; bases with no gene match: 7. This CDR3 contains 15 residues. The germline gives CDR1 KGHSH, CDR2 LQKENI. CDR3 loop: CASSPPAGGLGEQFF. CDR3 sequence (DNA): TGTGCCAGCTCACCACCGGCGGGAGGCCTCGGTGAGCAGTTCTTC.

The chain uses TRBV23-1 and TRBJ1-4; no reliable D call. TRBV23-1 is noted as an ORF with a role that remains uncertain. The V end lost 0 bases, the J end lost 4 bases, and 15 bases lay between the germline ends. The CDR3 sequence is 17 residues long. The CDR3 loop is CASSQSGAGPCNEKLFF. As DNA, the CDR3 is TGCGCCAGCAGTCAATCGGGAGCGGGCCCTTGTAATGAAAAACTGTTTTTT.

As DNA, the CDR3 is TGTGCCAGCAGCTCTCCGAGGGGACAGGGGGTCTATGGCTACACCTTC. Translation gives CASSSPRGQGVYGYTF. V and J are TRBV11-2 and TRBJ1-2; 11 bases agree with TRBD1. Trimming cost V 4 bases and J 4 bases; bases outside gene matches: 8. Germline V gene sequence: CDR1 SGHAT, CDR2 FQNNGV. CDR3 size: 16 residues. Complete variable domain (other parts from reference TRBV11-2 and TRBJ1-2): EAGVAQSPRYKIIEKRQSVAFWCNPISGHATLYWYQQILGQGPKLLIQFQNNGVVDDSQLPKDRFSAERLKGVDSTLKIQPAKLEDSAVYLCASSSPRGQGVYGYTFGSGTRLTVV.

This chain links TRBV7-2 with TRBJ1-3, with TRBD1 matching over 7 bases. The J segment lost 2 bases and the V segment lost 5 bases, leaving 9 bases of the junction unmatched. Germline values: CDR1 SGHTA, CDR2 FQGNSA. The CDR3 is 16 amino acids. The CDR3 loop reads CASSPYRGSAGNTIYF. The CDR3 region has the DNA TGTGCCAGCAGCCCATACAGGGGTTCAGCTGGAAACACCATATATTTT.